Presented here are 20 T cell receptor beta chains from one specimen sequenced in a study of T cells after yellow fever vaccination. Using its own MiXCR run on the 5' RACE reads, TCRdb lists one record per CDR3 protein. The sample yields 200,000 to 300,000 distinct CDR3 sequences, around 13% seen once. The sample consisted of CD4+ T cells sorted from PBMCs, taken 45 days after the yellow fever booster vaccination. These receptors were collected from a man between 25 and 39 years old who received the YFV17D yellow fever vaccine.

This clonotype was seen more than once but under ten times. This CDR3 reads CASRSPGTVNYGYTF. The DNA of the CDR3 is TGTGCCAGCAGGAGCCCAGGGACGGTTAACTATGGCTACACCTTC. The chain links TRBV6-2 or TRBV6-3 to TRBJ1-2; D is perhaps TRBD1 (5 bases). In germline, CDR1 is MNHEY, CDR2 SVGEGT. CDR3 length: 15 amino acids. V lost 6 bases, J lost 1 base, and 15 bases lay in between.

V is TRBV20-1 and J is TRBJ2-7; 7 bases fit TRBD2. The trim removed 3 bases at V and 4 bases at J, leaving 15 bases unmatched. The CDR3 consists of 16 residues. Germline CDR1 reads DFQATT; CDR2 reads SNEGSKA (reference sequence). In DNA form, the CDR3 reads TGCAGTGCTAGGGCGGGAGTGGGTGCCTTAGGATACGAGCAGTACTTC. As protein: CSARAGVGALGYEQYF.

This rearrangement joins TRBV20-1 to TRBJ2-7; 7 bases fit TRBD1. The CDR3 runs 12 residues. Germline CDR1 reads DFQATT; CDR2 reads SNEGSKA (reference sequence). CDR3 loop: CSAGQATYEQYF. The DNA for the CDR3 is TGCAGCGCCGGACAGGCAACCTACGAGCAGTACTTC.

A few counts support this clonotype. The J gene is TRBJ2-3, the V gene TRBV20-1; 7 positions match TRBD2. The ends lost 1 base at V and 2 bases at J; junction bases unmatched: 9. This CDR3 region has 16 residues. From germline, CDR1 is DFQATT and CDR2 SNEGSKA (reference sequence). The CDR3 DNA follows: TGCAGTGCTAGAGTCGCGGGAGCCCCTCTCACAGATACGCAGTATTTT. Translation gives CSARVAGAPLTDTQYF.

This clonotype occurred many times. This chain links TRBV9 with TRBJ2-5, with 7 nucleotides matching TRBD1. The CDR3 totals 15 residues. Germline V gene lookup returns CDR1 SGDLS and CDR2 YYNGEE. The V and J ends lost 4 bases and 1 base, in that order; junction bases with no gene match: 7. The CDR3 spells CASSLLQGVQETQYF. CDR3 in DNA: TGTGCCAGCAGCCTGCTCCAGGGGGTCCAAGAGACCCAGTACTTC.

V is TRBV12-3 or TRBV12-4 and J is TRBJ2-5; TRBD2 might be the D (5 bases). The ends were cut back, 6 bases at V and 1 base at J, with 18 bases in the middle. This CDR3 region has 16 residues. The CDR3 DNA follows: TGTGCCAGCAGCCCATTCCGGGAACCCCGCCAAGAGACCCAGTACTTC. It translates to CASSPFREPRQETQYF.

In DNA, the CDR3 is TGTGCCAGCAGCTTAGTTGTGAGATTTGGCGGGGTGGGATCAGATACGCAGTATTTT. This gives the protein CASSLVVRFGGVGSDTQYF. The chain couples TRBV11-2 to TRBJ2-3; D is perhaps TRBD2 (6 bases). CDR1 and CDR2 from the germline V gene are SGHAT and FQNNGV. Trimming shortened V by 1 base and J by 4 bases, and 24 bases separated the two germline ends. This CDR3 spans 19 amino acids.

The chain links TRBV7-8 to TRBJ2-1; D ambiguous. Germline CDR1 is SGHVS and CDR2 is FQNEAQ. V lost 1 base, J lost 6 bases, and 7 bases lay in between. This CDR3 region has 13 residues. For the CDR3, the DNA is TGTGCCAGCAGCTTAGGCTACCCCAATGAGCAGTTCTTC. Its protein product is CASSLGYPNEQFF.

The chain joins TRBV10-3 to TRBJ2-1; D is uncertain. The germline V and J ends were trimmed by 2 bases and 7 bases, with 6 bases remaining between them. Germline assignment: CDR1 ENHRY and CDR2 SYGVKD. The CDR3 runs to 12 residues. The CDR3 DNA follows: TGTGCCATCAGTGAGGAAAGAAATGAGCAGTTCTTC. Its protein product is CAISEERNEQFF.

This clonotype occurred a few times. The CDR3 DNA reads as TGTGCCAGCATCCTGGGGGGCAGTAGCACAGATACGCAGTATTTT. It specifies CASILGGSSTDTQYF. The gene calls are TRBV7-2 and TRBJ2-3; TRBD1 or TRBD2 may be the D gene (6 bases each). Germline V gives CDR1 SGHTA, CDR2 FQGNSA. V was pared by 7 bases and J by 0 bases, with 14 bases between. The CDR3 loop spans 15 amino acids. Full variable domain (missing parts from reference TRBV7-2 and TRBJ2-3): GAGVSQSPSNKVTEKGKDVELRCDPISGHTALYWYRQSLGQGLEFLIYFQGNSAPDKSGLPSDRFSAERTGGSVSTLTIQRTQQEDSAVYLCASILGGSSTDTQYFGPGTRLTVL.

This clonotype has a single count. The chain has TRBV27 and TRBJ2-5; the D gene is possibly TRBD2 (6 bases). The germline V gene has CDR1 MNHEY and CDR2 SMNVEV (reference sequence). The V and J ends lost 3 bases and 1 base respectively, with 12 bases between them. This CDR3 spans 15 amino acids. The CDR3 loop is CASSFGGAVQETQYF. DNA of the CDR3: TGTGCCAGCAGTTTCGGGGGAGCGGTCCAAGAGACCCAGTACTTC.

This chain joins TRBV20-1 and TRBJ1-5; the D is unclear. The germline CDR1 and CDR2 sequences are DFQATT and SNEGSKA (reference sequence). The V gene lost 1 base and the J gene lost 2 bases, with 6 bases spanning the gap. The CDR3 is 13 residues long. CDR3 region: CSARVPGNQPQHF. CDR3 nucleotides: TGCAGTGCTAGAGTTCCAGGCAATCAGCCCCAGCATTTT.

This clonotype has only a few counts. The V and J genes are TRBV7-2 and TRBJ2-1; TRBD1 aligns across 8 bases. Trimming took 1 base from V and 7 from J; bases not matched to a gene: 12. This CDR3 has 17 residues. Germline V CDR1 and CDR2: SGHTA, FQGNSA. The CDR3 sequence is CASSLGRTGRGRNEQFF. The CDR3 DNA reads as TGTGCCAGCAGCTTAGGGAGGACAGGGCGGGGTCGGAATGAGCAGTTCTTC.

This chain uses TRBV5-1 with TRBJ2-2, with D tentatively TRBD1 (5 bases). Germline assignment: CDR1 SGHRS and CDR2 YFSETQ. The CDR3 is 15 residues long. The V end lost 4 bases, the J end lost 2 bases, and 12 bases lay between the germline ends. The CDR3 sequence is CASSVTRGNTGELFF. The CDR3 DNA reads as TGCGCCAGCAGCGTCACAAGGGGTAACACCGGGGAGCTGTTTTTT.

This clonotype was picked up a small number of times. The chain couples TRBV10-2 to TRBJ2-2; the D is unclear. This CDR3 region has 12 residues. Germline-derived CDR1 and CDR2 are WSHSY and SAAADI. V lost 6 bases, J lost 7 bases, and 9 bases lay in between. The CDR3 DNA follows: TGCGCCAGCAGCGACTTACTCGGGGAGCTGTTTTTT. Translating it yields CASSDLLGELFF.

This clonotype was detected a few times. DNA for the CDR3: TGTGCCAGCAGCTTACTGGGGCGGAATGAGCAGTTCTTC. It codes for CASSLLGRNEQFF. V is TRBV7-9 and J is TRBJ2-1; D might be TRBD1 (5 bases). Trimming cost V 2 bases and J 7 bases, with 9 bases left between them. Germline V lookup: CDR1 SEHNR, CDR2 FQNEAQ (reference sequence). The CDR3 is made up of 13 amino acids.

This clonotype was detected a few times. The chain carries TRBV5-6 and TRBJ2-5; D gene ambiguous. Germline V lookup: CDR1 SGHDT, CDR2 YYEEEE. CDR3 size: 13 residues. Between the trimmed V and J ends, which lost 3 bases and 2 bases, there was a span of 8 bases. The DNA of the CDR3 is TGTGCCAGCAGCTCCGCCCTTCAAGAGACCCAGTACTTC. This gives the protein CASSSALQETQYF.

J is TRBJ2-4 and V is TRBV2; D gene uncertain. The CDR3 sequence is 15 residues long. From germline, CDR1 is SNHLY and CDR2 FYNNEI. Between the trimmed V and J ends, which lost 1 base and 2 bases, there was a span of 9 bases. The CDR3 region has the DNA TGTGCCAGCAGTGAAGAAAGGACCCCCAAAAACATTCAGTACTTC. Its translation: CASSEERTPKNIQYF. Supplemented by reference TRBV2 and TRBJ2-4, the full variable domain reads EPEVTQTPSHQVTQMGQEVILRCVPISNHLYFYWYRQILGQKVEFLVSFYNNEISEKSEIFDDQFSVERPDGSNFTLKIRSTKLEDSAMYFCASSEERTPKNIQYFGAGTRLSVL.

The rearrangement joins TRBV11-2 to TRBJ2-7, with 13 bases aligning to TRBD2. Trimming cost V 1 base and J 0 bases; bases outside gene matches: 6. There are 18 residues in the CDR3. CDR1 SGHAT and CDR2 FQNNGV come from the germline V gene. As DNA, the CDR3 is TGTGCCAGCAGCTTAGTGGCCGGGACTAGCGGGGCCTCCTACGAGCAGTACTTC. Translated: CASSLVAGTSGASYEQYF. Complete variable domain (other parts from reference TRBV11-2 and TRBJ2-7): EAGVAQSPRYKIIEKRQSVAFWCNPISGHATLYWYQQILGQGPKLLIQFQNNGVVDDSQLPKDRFSAERLKGVDSTLKIQPAKLEDSAVYLCASSLVAGTSGASYEQYFGPGTRLTVT.

There are many counts of this clonotype. The chain recombines TRBV20-1 with TRBJ2-2; the D gene is possibly TRBD1 (5 bases). CDR1 and CDR2 from the germline V gene are DFQATT and SNEGSKA (reference sequence). Trimming pared 2 bases from V and 3 bases from J, leaving 7 bases between. The CDR3 sequence is 13 residues long. CDR3 DNA sequence: TGCAGTGCTAGACAGGGTGACACCGGGGAGCTGTTTTTT. Translation: CSARQGDTGELFF.